This TCR beta chain was identified in a study of T cell repertoires in cytomegalovirus infection. Study-level information: Both a matching HLA type and CMV infection were indicated by public TCR beta signatures. Study-wide results and caveats: In two of eight donors, the top clonotype was HLA-C-restricted CMV-specific. People with CMV and the relevant HLA were identified by cumulative public TCR beta family frequency.

Trimming stripped 7 bases from V and 4 bases from J, with 25 bases between. This CDR3 comprises 17 residues. Looked up from germline, CDR1 is LNHDA and CDR2 is SQIVND (reference sequence). Each CDR3 protein gets one entry after TCRdb re-called the reads with MiXCR. The table records approximately 200,000 distinct CDR3 sequences, roughly 28% of them present only once. With regard to this clonotype: The antigen is not known.

The source material was PBMCs. The J gene is TRBJ1-1, the V gene TRBV19, with TRBD1 as a possible D gene (5 bases). This TCR derives from a human donor in good health (CMV status not recorded). Some clones in this sample may be carry-over from other donors' samples. In nucleotides, the CDR3 is TGTGCCAGTACCAATCCCCAAGAGACAGACTCCCCCACTGAAGCTTTCTTT. Translating it yields CASTNPQETDSPTEAFF.